This TCR beta chain was found in a study of cytomegalovirus exposure and HLA in healthy donors. Study-wide points: Specificity for CMV antigens was confirmed in vitro for a few of the CMV-associated chains. First-cohort TCR clusters were later found to tend to co-occur in the roughly 130 validation repertoires.

Clones were read by immunoSEQ multiplex PCR, and TCRdb kept only the in-frame ones, dropping some. This table has more than 20,000 clones, 97% appearing once. Of note for this clone: The target antigen is unknown.

The sample was PBMCs. The receptor was isolated from a young man in good health and CMV-seropositive.

CDR3 bases: TGTGCCAGCAGCGTTAATAGCTACAATGAGCAGTTCTTC. Its translation is CASSVNSYNEQFF. The chain recombines TRBV9 with TRBJ2-1; D unclear. CDR3 length equals 13 residues. V was cut by 2 bases and J by 3 bases, with 6 bases left in between. The germline CDR1 and CDR2 sequences are SGDLS and YYNGEE.